These 2 T cell receptor beta chains came from one sample sequenced in a study of beta chain features in type 1 diabetes (dated by TCRdb to the late 2010s). Receptors were amplified or captured by the immunoSEQ multiplex PCR assay. The High Capacity cDNA Reverse Transcription Kit was used to reverse transcribe all of the isolated RNA, meaning that expressed TCRB transcripts were what got sequenced. Sourced from immuneACCESS, this table was stored by TCRdb with only in-frame sequences that have V and J called. A share of the clones is absent; for the studies checked, an unresolved V gene accounts for under half, and the remainder has no known explanation. The sample table contains hundreds of thousands of clones; only one count was recorded for about an eighth of them. The ten largest make up less than 0.06% of the sample. Sequenced material: naive CD4+ T cells from blood. Read against the paper, the sample's cell subset or site label means: true naive CD4+ T cells. The receptors were sampled from a woman between 18 and 29 years old in good health.

The CDR3 region is CASSYNPGGETQYF. The CDR3 coding sequence is TGTGCCAGCAGCTACAACCCCGGGGGGGAGACCCAGTACTTC. This rearrangement joins TRBV7-2 to TRBJ2-5; 7 bases map to TRBD2. After removal of 4 bases from V and 5 bases from J, the junction contained 7 bases not matched to a gene. CDR1 and CDR2 from the germline V gene are SGHTA and FQGNSA. CDR3 size: 14 residues.

The chain recombines TRBV7-9 with TRBJ1-1; maybe TRBD1 (5 bases). This CDR3 is 14 amino acids long. V was cut by 5 bases and J by 1 base, with 11 bases left in between. Germline lookup yields CDR1 SEHNR and CDR2 FQNEAQ (reference sequence). CDR3 DNA: TGTGCCAGCAGCCTGAGACAGTCGAACACTGAAGCTTTCTTT. Residues: CASSLRQSNTEAFF.